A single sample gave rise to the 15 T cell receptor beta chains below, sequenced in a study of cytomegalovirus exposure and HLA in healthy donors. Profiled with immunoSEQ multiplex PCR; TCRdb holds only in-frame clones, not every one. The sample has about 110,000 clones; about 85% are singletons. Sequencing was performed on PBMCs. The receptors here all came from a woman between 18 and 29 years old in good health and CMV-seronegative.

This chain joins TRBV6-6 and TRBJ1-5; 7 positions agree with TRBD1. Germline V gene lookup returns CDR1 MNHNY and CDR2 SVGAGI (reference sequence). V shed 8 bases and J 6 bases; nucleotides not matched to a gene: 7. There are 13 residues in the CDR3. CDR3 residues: CASGSDRAQPQHF. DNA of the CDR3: TGTGCCAGCGGGTCTGACAGGGCTCAGCCCCAGCATTTT.

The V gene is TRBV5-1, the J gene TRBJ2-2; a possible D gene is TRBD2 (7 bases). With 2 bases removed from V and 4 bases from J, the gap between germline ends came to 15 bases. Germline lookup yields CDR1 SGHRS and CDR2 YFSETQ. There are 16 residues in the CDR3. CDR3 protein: CASSFGGGVSTGELFF. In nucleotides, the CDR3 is TGCGCCAGCAGCTTTGGGGGGGGCGTCTCCACCGGGGAGCTGTTTTTT.

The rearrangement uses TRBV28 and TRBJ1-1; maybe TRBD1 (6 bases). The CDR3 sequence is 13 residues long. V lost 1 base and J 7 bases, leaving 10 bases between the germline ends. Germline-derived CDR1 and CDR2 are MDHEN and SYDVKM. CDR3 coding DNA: TGTGCCAGCAGTTTATCAGGGGCCCTTGAAGCTTTCTTT. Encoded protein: CASSLSGALEAFF.

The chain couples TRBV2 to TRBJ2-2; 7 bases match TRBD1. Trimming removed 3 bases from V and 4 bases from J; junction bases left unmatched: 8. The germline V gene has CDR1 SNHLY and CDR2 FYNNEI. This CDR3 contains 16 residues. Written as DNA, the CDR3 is TGTGCCAGCAGTGACTACAGGGGAATGGGCACCGGGGAGCTGTTTTTT. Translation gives CASSDYRGMGTGELFF.

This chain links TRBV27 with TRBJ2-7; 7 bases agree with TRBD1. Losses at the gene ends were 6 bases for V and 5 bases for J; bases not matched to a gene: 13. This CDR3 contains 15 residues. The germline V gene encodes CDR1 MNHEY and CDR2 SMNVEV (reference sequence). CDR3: CASSSRWTGLDEQYF. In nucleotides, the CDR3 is TGTGCCAGCAGCTCGAGGTGGACAGGTCTCGACGAGCAGTACTTC.

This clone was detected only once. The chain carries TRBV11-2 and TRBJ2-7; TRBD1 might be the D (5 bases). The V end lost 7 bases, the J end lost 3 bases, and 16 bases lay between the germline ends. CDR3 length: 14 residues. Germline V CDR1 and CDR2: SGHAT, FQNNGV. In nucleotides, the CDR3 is TGTGCCAGCACCCCTGGGGCAGCTAACTACGAGCAGTACTTC. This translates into CASTPGAANYEQYF.

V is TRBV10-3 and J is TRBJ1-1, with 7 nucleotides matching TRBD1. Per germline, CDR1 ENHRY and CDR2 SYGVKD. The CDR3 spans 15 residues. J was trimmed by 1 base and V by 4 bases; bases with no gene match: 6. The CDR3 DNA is TGTGCCATCAGTGCCCACGGGACAGCGAACACTGAAGCTTTCTTT. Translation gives CAISAHGTANTEAFF.

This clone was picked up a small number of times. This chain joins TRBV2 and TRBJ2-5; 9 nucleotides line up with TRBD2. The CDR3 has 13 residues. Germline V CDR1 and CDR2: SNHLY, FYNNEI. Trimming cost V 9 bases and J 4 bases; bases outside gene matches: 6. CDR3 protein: CASRTSVGETQYF. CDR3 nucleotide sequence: TGTGCCAGTCGGACTAGCGTGGGAGAGACCCAGTACTTC.

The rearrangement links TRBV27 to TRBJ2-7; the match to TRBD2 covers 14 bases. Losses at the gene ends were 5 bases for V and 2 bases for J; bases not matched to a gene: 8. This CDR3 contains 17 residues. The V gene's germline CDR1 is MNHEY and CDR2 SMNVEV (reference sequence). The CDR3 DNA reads TGTGCCAGCAGTCCCCTGACTAGCGGGGGGGCAACCTACGAGCAGTACTTC. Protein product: CASSPLTSGGATYEQYF.

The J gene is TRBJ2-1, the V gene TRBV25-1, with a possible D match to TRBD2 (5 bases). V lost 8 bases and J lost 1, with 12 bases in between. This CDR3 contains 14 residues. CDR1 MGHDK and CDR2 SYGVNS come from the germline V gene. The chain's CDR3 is CASGARDSYNEQFF. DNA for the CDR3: TGTGCCAGCGGCGCGAGGGATTCCTACAATGAGCAGTTCTTC.

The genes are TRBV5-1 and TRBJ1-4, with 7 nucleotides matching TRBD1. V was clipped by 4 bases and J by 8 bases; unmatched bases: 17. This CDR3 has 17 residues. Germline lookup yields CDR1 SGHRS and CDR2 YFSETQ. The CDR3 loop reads CASSKLSPDRAREKLFF. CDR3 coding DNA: TGCGCCAGCAGCAAACTCTCCCCCGACAGGGCAAGGGAAAAACTGTTTTTT.

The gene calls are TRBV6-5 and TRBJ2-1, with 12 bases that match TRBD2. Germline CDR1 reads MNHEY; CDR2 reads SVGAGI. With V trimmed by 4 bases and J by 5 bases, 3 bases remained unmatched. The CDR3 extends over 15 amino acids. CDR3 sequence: CASSLLAGGHNEQFF. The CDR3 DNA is TGTGCCAGCAGTTTACTAGCGGGGGGCCACAATGAGCAGTTCTTC.

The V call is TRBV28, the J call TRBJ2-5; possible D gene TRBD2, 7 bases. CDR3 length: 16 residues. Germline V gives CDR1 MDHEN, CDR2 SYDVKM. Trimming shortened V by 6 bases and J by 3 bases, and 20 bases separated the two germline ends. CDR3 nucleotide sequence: TGTGCCAGCAGCTATCAATGGGCGGGGGCCAAAGAGACCCAGTACTTC. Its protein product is CASSYQWAGAKETQYF.

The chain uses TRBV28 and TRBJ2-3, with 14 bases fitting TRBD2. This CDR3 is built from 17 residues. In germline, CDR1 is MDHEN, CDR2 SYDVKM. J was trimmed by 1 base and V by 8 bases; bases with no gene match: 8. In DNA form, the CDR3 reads TGTGCCAGCCGACGGATGGGACTAGCGGGGGGCACAGATACGCAGTATTTT. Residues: CASRRMGLAGGTDTQYF.

The CDR3 reads CAISVGTGGHEQYF. The CDR3 DNA sequence: TGTGCCATCAGTGTTGGGACAGGGGGTCACGAGCAGTACTTC. V is TRBV10-3 and J is TRBJ2-7; 11 positions match TRBD1. CDR1 is ENHRY, CDR2 SYGVKD, per germline. This CDR3 has 14 residues. Trimming at V came to 4 bases and at J to 5 bases, leaving 4 bases not matched to a gene.